A single sample gave rise to the 29 T cell receptor beta chains below, sequenced in a study of memory B cells and T cells in multiple sclerosis. Method: immunoSEQ multiplex PCR; TCRdb's copy keeps in-frame clones and lacks some. The sample shows over 35,000 clones, roughly four fifths of them seen only once. Stimulus-free culture yielded autoproliferating CFSE-dim and non-proliferating CFSE-high T cells, each sequenced separately. Replicate wells were pooled after 7 days of stimulus-free culture of approximately 5x10^7 CFSE-labeled PBMCs. Their antigen targets remain unknown. The sample consisted of PBMCs from blood kept in culture. The receptor source for this set is a human donor with multiple sclerosis.

This chain links TRBV15 with TRBJ1-2, with a weak D call TRBD1 (5 bases). V was cut by 1 base and J by 8 bases, with 17 bases left in between. CDR1 is LNHNV, CDR2 YYDKDF, per germline (reference sequence). This CDR3 has 15 residues. CDR3 DNA: TGTGCCACCAGCAGAGCGAAGGGGCCCCTCGGCGGCTACACCTTC. Protein sequence: CATSRAKGPLGGYTF.

This clone was observed a handful of times. V and J are TRBV19 and TRBJ1-2; 10 bases fit TRBD1. The V gene's germline CDR1 is LNHDA and CDR2 SQIVND (reference sequence). The length of the CDR3 is 13 residues. The V gene end was trimmed by 6 bases and the J gene end by 5 bases; junction bases not matched to a gene: 3. The CDR3 is CASSKGQGYGYTF. The CDR3 bases are TGTGCCAGTAGCAAGGGACAGGGGTATGGCTACACCTTC. Full variable domain (missing parts from reference TRBV19 and TRBJ1-2): DGGITQSPKYLFRKEGQNVTLSCEQNLNHDAMYWYRQDPGQGLRLIYYSQIVNDFQKGDIAEGYSVSREKKESFPLTVTSAQKNPTAFYLCASSKGQGYGYTFGSGTRLTVV.

The chain uses TRBV6-6 and TRBJ2-6; D possibly matches TRBD1 or TRBD2 (5 bases each). Germline V gene sequence: CDR1 MNHNY, CDR2 SVGAGI (reference sequence). There are 15 residues in the CDR3. With 5 bases removed from V and 1 base from J, the gap between germline ends came to 9 bases. In nucleotides, the CDR3 is TGTGCCAGCAGTCCGAGGGGTTCTGGGGCCAACGTCCTGACTTTC. Translation: CASSPRGSGANVLTF.

This chain joins TRBV19 and TRBJ2-5; 15 nucleotides line up with TRBD2. This CDR3 has 16 residues. Germline CDR1 LNHDA, CDR2 SQIVND (reference sequence). With V trimmed by 5 bases and J by 4 bases, 5 bases remained unmatched. The CDR3 region has the DNA TGTGCCAGTAGTCGGACTAGCGGGGGGGCCGCAGAGACCCAGTACTTC. Translation: CASSRTSGGAAETQYF.

The chain has TRBV15 and TRBJ2-7; D is possibly TRBD1 (5 bases). Germline CDR1 and CDR2: LNHNV and YYDKDF (reference sequence). This CDR3 region has 14 residues. V lost 0 bases and J 4 bases, leaving 10 bases between the germline ends. The CDR3, as DNA: TGTGCCACCAGCAGAGATCAAACAGGTTACGAGCAGTACTTC. Protein sequence: CATSRDQTGYEQYF.

By sample share, this clone is medium-sized (0.01 to 0.1%). The CDR3 region is CASSSPPGQDFSYEQYF. In nucleotides, the CDR3 is TGCGCCAGCAGCTCCCCCCCGGGACAGGATTTTTCCTACGAGCAGTACTTC. V and J are TRBV5-1 and TRBJ2-7; 8 nucleotides line up with TRBD1. Per the germline V gene, CDR1 is SGHRS and CDR2 is YFSETQ. This CDR3 contains 17 residues. The V segment lost 3 bases and the J segment 1 base; nucleotides outside the gene matches: 12.

This chain connects TRBV15 to TRBJ1-1, with 7 bases matching TRBD1. This CDR3 comprises 14 residues. The J segment lost 8 bases and the V segment lost 3 bases, leaving 9 bases of the junction unmatched. Germline values: CDR1 LNHNV, CDR2 YYDKDF (reference sequence). As DNA, the CDR3 is TGTGCCACCAGCAGTTACCAACCAGGGGGAGAAGCTTTCTTT. Translated, it gives CATSSYQPGGEAFF.

The CDR3: CAGGPGQITDTQYF. CDR3 bases: TGTGCCGGGGGTCCGGGACAAATCACAGATACGCAGTATTTT. The V gene is TRBV7-2, the J gene TRBJ2-3; D may be TRBD1 (6 bases). Germline CDR1 and CDR2: SGHTA and FQGNSA. Trimming shortened V by 11 bases and J by 2 bases, and 17 bases separated the two germline ends. The CDR3 is 14 amino acids. The entire variable domain, with the rest obtained from reference TRBV7-2 and TRBJ2-3, is as follows: GAGVSQSPSNKVTEKGKDVELRCDPISGHTALYWYRQSLGQGLEFLIYFQGNSAPDKSGLPSDRFSAERTGGSVSTLTIQRTQQEDSAVYLCAGGPGQITDTQYFGPGTRLTVL.

The chain uses TRBV6-5 and TRBJ1-2; 7 nucleotides match TRBD1. V trimming: 5 bases; J trimming: 10 bases; junction bases outside the gene matches: 13. CDR1 is MNHEY and CDR2 is SVGAGI in the germline V gene. The CDR3 covers 14 residues. CDR3 in amino acids: CASSEQSQGSVYTF. CDR3 DNA: TGTGCCAGCAGTGAACAGTCACAGGGGAGTGTCTACACCTTC.

The genes are TRBV19 and TRBJ2-5; D not resolved. The CDR3 runs to 14 residues. Germline V gene data show CDR1 as LNHDA and CDR2 as SQIVND (reference sequence). Trimming cost V 3 bases and J 2 bases, with 10 bases left between them. The CDR3 reads CASSMGRSQETQYF. The CDR3 region has the DNA TGTGCCAGTAGTATGGGCAGGAGTCAAGAGACCCAGTACTTC.

This chain links TRBV28 with TRBJ2-5; TRBD1 matches 9 bases. V lost 6 bases and J lost 2; bases outside the gene matches: 1. CDR1 and CDR2 (germline): MDHEN, SYDVKM. The CDR3 has 13 amino acids. This CDR3 is CASRTGGQETQYF. As DNA, the CDR3 is TGTGCCAGCAGGACAGGGGGTCAAGAGACCCAGTACTTC.

CDR3 sequence reads: CASSLVGFVGYTF. CDR3 nucleotide sequence: TGTGCCAGCAGCTTAGTGGGTTTCGTTGGCTACACCTTC. V and J are TRBV11-2 and TRBJ1-2; unclear D gene. Trimming stripped 1 base from V and 7 bases from J, with 10 bases between. The CDR3 runs 13 residues. Germline CDR1 is SGHAT and CDR2 is FQNNGV.

This clone was detected a few times. This chain uses TRBV11-3 with TRBJ2-2; no firm D call. The germline CDR1 and CDR2 sequences are SGHNT and YENEEA. The V and J ends lost 1 base and 4 bases respectively, with 4 bases between them. This CDR3 spans 13 amino acids. CDR3 sequence reads: CASSLVRTGELFF. The DNA for the CDR3 is TGTGCCAGCAGCTTAGTCCGCACCGGGGAGCTGTTTTTT.

This clone was observed a single time. The chain carries TRBV5-1 and TRBJ2-5; the D call may be TRBD1 or TRBD2 (5 bases each). This CDR3 is built from 14 residues. V was trimmed by 0 bases and J by 2 bases, leaving 8 bases between them. Germline V gene lookup returns CDR1 SGHRS and CDR2 YFSETQ. The CDR3 nucleotides read TGCGCCAGCAGCTTGGCCGGGACGCAAGAGACCCAGTACTTC. Translation gives CASSLAGTQETQYF. Drawing the rest from reference TRBV5-1 and TRBJ2-5, the complete variable domain is KAGVTQTPRYLIKTRGQQVTLSCSPISGHRSVSWYQQTPGQGLQFLFEYFSETQRNKGNFPGRFSGRQFSNSRSEMNVSTLELGDSALYLCASSLAGTQETQYFGPGTRLLVL.

The rearrangement uses TRBV27 and TRBJ2-1, with 7 positions matching TRBD1. The CDR3 consists of 14 residues. The trim removed 0 bases at V and 7 bases at J, leaving 3 bases unmatched. Germline values: CDR1 MNHEY, CDR2 SMNVEV (reference sequence). The CDR3 loop is CASSLSSQGNEQFF. The CDR3 DNA follows: TGTGCCAGCAGTTTATCGTCACAGGGGAATGAGCAGTTCTTC.

This clone was observed a handful of times. The V call is TRBV27, the J call TRBJ2-7, with TRBD2 matching 9 bases. CDR1 and CDR2 (germline): MNHEY, SMNVEV (reference sequence). The CDR3 has 16 residues. J was trimmed by 1 base and V by 0 bases; bases with no gene match: 4. As DNA, the CDR3 is TGTGCCAGCAGTTTATCGGGCGGGGGGGGATCCTACGAGCAGTACTTC. Encoded protein: CASSLSGGGGSYEQYF.

The genes are TRBV5-1 and TRBJ2-1; 9 nucleotides line up with TRBD1. Germline V gives CDR1 SGHRS, CDR2 YFSETQ. This CDR3 spans 13 amino acids. With 5 bases clipped from V and 7 bases from J, the junction kept 4 bases outside the gene matches. In DNA, the CDR3 is TGCGCCAGCAGACCTGGGACAGGGAATGAGCAGTTCTTC. Translation gives CASRPGTGNEQFF.

This chain joins TRBV7-8 and TRBJ2-4; 7 positions agree with TRBD2. The germline V gene has CDR1 SGHVS and CDR2 FQNEAQ. The CDR3 is 17 amino acids. V shed 1 base and J 0 bases; nucleotides not matched to a gene: 6. CDR3 nucleotides: TGTGCCAGCAGCTTAGACGAGCGGGGACTAGCCAAAAACATTCAGTACTTC. It yields the protein CASSLDERGLAKNIQYF.

This rearrangement joins TRBV5-1 to TRBJ2-2; TRBD2 might be the D (7 bases). CDR1 SGHRS and CDR2 YFSETQ come from the germline V gene. The CDR3 runs 16 residues. Deletions cut 4 bases from V and 0 bases from J, with 13 bases between. The CDR3 reads CASSPGGPSNTGELFF. In DNA, the CDR3 is TGCGCCAGCAGCCCCGGGGGGCCTTCGAACACCGGGGAGCTGTTTTTT.

This clone turned up a few times. The chain is built from TRBV7-8 and TRBJ1-2; D gene unclear. CDR1 is SGHVS and CDR2 is FQNEAQ in the germline V gene. The length of the CDR3 is 14 residues. The V end was cut by 5 bases, the J end by 1 base, with 11 bases between. CDR3 sequence reads: CASSPRIFNYGYTF. As DNA, the CDR3 is TGTGCCAGCAGCCCGCGGATATTTAACTATGGCTACACCTTC.

V gene TRBV2 combines with J gene TRBJ1-1; D ambiguous. CDR1 SNHLY and CDR2 FYNNEI come from the germline V gene. The CDR3 contains 13 residues. V dropped 7 bases and J dropped 3 bases, with 12 bases sitting between them. In DNA, the CDR3 is TGTGCCAGCACCAAGAATGGGCACACTGAAGCTTTCTTT. Translating gives CASTKNGHTEAFF.

This clone was seen only once. This chain joins TRBV6-6 and TRBJ1-6; the match to TRBD1 covers 11 bases. This CDR3 spans 14 amino acids. Germline V gene data show CDR1 as MNHNY and CDR2 as SVGAGI (reference sequence). Unmatched junction bases numbered 5, after V lost 6 bases and J lost 10 bases. The CDR3 here is CASSSGTGGSPLHF. CDR3 sequence (DNA): TGTGCCAGCAGCTCGGGGACAGGGGGATCACCCCTCCACTTT.

The chain links TRBV5-4 to TRBJ1-1; no definite D call. Trimming shortened V by 1 base and J by 4 bases, and 8 bases separated the two germline ends. This CDR3 spans 13 amino acids. In germline, CDR1 is SGHNT, CDR2 YYREEE (reference sequence). This chain's CDR3 is CASSLWGGTEAFF. The CDR3 nucleotides are TGTGCCAGCAGCTTGTGGGGTGGCACTGAAGCTTTCTTT. Full variable domain (rest looked up from reference TRBV5-4 and TRBJ1-1): ETGVTQSPTHLIKTRGQQVTLRCSSQSGHNTVSWYQQALGQGPQFIFQYYREEENGRGNFPPRFSGLQFPNYSSELNVNALELDDSALYLCASSLWGGTEAFFGQGTRLTVV.

The chain carries TRBV6-5 and TRBJ1-2, with TRBD1 matching 11 bases. CDR3 length equals 15 residues. V dropped 1 base and J dropped 8; count of bases not matched to a gene: 6. Germline CDR1 reads MNHEY; CDR2 reads SVGAGI. As DNA, the CDR3 is TGTGCCAGCAGTTACTGGGACAGGGGGGATCAGGGCTACACCTTC. It translates to CASSYWDRGDQGYTF.

The CDR3 DNA sequence: TGCGCCAGCAGTGTGGACGGCTCCTACAATGAGCAGTTCTTC. Its translation is CASSVDGSYNEQFF. V gene TRBV10-2 combines with J gene TRBJ2-1, with D uncertain. Germline-derived CDR1 and CDR2 are WSHSY and SAAADI. With 4 bases removed from V and 0 bases from J, the gap between germline ends came to 7 bases. CDR3 length equals 14 residues.

Note on this clone: This sample includes further DNA sequences coding for the same CDR3. This chain uses TRBV5-1 with TRBJ1-1, with D hard to call. CDR3 length: 13 residues. Germline assignment: CDR1 SGHRS and CDR2 YFSETQ. Between the trimmed V and J ends, which lost 0 bases and 2 bases, there was a span of 5 bases. The CDR3 DNA reads as TGCGCCAGCAGCTTGGGGGGAAACACTGAAGCTTTCTTT. Translating gives CASSLGGNTEAFF.

The chain has TRBV15 and TRBJ2-7; a weak D match, TRBD1 (5 bases). Germline V lookup: CDR1 LNHNV, CDR2 YYDKDF (reference sequence). Trimming took off 2 bases at V and 4 bases at J, with 9 bases between the two ends. This CDR3 has 13 residues. The CDR3 DNA reads as TGTGCCACCAGCAGAACAGGAATTTACGAGCAGTACTTC. Translation gives CATSRTGIYEQYF.

This chain joins TRBV15 and TRBJ2-7; D is unresolved. The V and J ends lost 4 bases and 5 bases respectively, with 9 bases between them. The germline CDR1 and CDR2 sequences are LNHNV and YYDKDF (reference sequence). This CDR3 is built from 12 residues. CDR3 coding DNA: TGTGCCACCAGCAAAAACGGCAACGAGCAGTACTTC. This gives the protein CATSKNGNEQYF.

This clone has just one count. This chain joins TRBV4-1 and TRBJ2-3; TRBD2 matches at 16 bases. Germline CDR1 and CDR2: MGHRA and YSYEKL. V lost 3 bases to trimming and J lost 2 bases; unmatched junction nucleotides: 8. The CDR3 covers 19 residues. CDR3 loop: CASSQEPGLAGGFTDTQYF. In DNA, the CDR3 is TGCGCCAGCAGCCAGGAGCCGGGACTAGCGGGGGGGTTCACAGATACGCAGTATTTT.